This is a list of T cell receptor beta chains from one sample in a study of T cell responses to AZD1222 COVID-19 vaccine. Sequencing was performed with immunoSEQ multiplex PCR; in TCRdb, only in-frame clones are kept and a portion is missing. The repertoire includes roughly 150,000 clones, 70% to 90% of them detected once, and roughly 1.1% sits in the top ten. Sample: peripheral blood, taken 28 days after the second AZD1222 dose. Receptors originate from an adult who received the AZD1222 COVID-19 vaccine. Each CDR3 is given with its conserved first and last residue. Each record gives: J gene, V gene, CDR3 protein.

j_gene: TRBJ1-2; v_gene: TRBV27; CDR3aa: CASSYDRGGGYTF
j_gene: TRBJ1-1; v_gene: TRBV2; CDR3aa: CASFYHGAFF
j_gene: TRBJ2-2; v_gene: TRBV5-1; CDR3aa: CASSFGLGRLNTGELFF
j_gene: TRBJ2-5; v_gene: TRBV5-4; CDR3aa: CASRFSGGEWDQYF
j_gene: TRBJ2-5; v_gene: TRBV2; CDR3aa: CASRTGGETQYF
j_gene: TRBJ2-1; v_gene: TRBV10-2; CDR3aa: CATIDRESYNEQFF
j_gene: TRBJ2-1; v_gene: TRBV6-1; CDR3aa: CASSERRAGAYNEQFF
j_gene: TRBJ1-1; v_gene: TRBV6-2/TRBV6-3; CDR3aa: CASSITGLGTEAFF
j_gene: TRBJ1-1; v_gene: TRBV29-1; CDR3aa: CSVNQLGKTEAFF
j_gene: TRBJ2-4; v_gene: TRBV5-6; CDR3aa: CASSSPGQGANIQYF
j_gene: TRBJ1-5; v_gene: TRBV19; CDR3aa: CASSKGQGFNQPQHF
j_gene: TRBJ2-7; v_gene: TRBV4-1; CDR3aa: CASSPGGGWLTSYEQYF
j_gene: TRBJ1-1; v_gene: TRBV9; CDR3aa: CASSVEPGRWAFF
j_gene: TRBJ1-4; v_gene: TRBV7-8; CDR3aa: CASSFRSQTTNEKLFF
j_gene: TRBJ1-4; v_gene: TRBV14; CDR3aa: CASSQDRAGGYEKLFF
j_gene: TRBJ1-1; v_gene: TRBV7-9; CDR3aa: CASSILQGGEAFF
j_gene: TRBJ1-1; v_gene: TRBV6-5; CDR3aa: CASSYDYPRGRAFF
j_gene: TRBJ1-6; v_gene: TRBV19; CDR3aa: CASSIGVSYNSPLHF
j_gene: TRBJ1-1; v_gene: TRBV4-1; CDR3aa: CASSHQGFPEAFF
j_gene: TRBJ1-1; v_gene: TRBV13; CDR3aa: CASSLWGDTEAFF
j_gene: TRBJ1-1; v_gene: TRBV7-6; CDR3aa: CASSPLVGADTEAFF
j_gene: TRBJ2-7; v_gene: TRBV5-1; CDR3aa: CASSLGRGLSYEQYF
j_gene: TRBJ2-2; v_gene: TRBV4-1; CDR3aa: CASSHPNRGGASGELFF
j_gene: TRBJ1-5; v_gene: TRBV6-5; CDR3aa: CASSSGGLGQPQHF
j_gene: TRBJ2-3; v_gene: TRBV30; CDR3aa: CAWSADRGLDTQYF
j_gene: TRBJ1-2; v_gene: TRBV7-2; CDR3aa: CASSRRAGGSYGYTF
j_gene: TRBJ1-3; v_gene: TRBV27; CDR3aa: CASSARVRVKTGNTIYF
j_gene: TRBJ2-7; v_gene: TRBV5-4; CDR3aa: CASSPPGTQRTYEQYF
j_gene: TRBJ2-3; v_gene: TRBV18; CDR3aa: CASSPVGGGVTDTQYF
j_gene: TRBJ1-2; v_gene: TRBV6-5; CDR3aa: CASRAGRLNYGYTF
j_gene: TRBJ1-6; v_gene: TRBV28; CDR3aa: CASRFGSSSALSSYNSPLHF
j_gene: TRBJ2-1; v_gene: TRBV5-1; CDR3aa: CASSSGTSALEQFF
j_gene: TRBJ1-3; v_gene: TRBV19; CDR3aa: CASSIPGIPGNTIYF